The clone carrying this TCR beta chain was detected a few times. What it recognizes is unknown. The CDR3 sequence is 15 residues long. Trimming removed 8 bases from V and 1 base from J, with 17 bases in between. CDR1 and CDR2 from the germline V gene are MNHEY and SMNVEV (reference sequence). This sample stems from a study of CD8 T cells in ankylosing spondylitis. As the method for making TCR beta libraries, quantitative 5'-RACE with molecular barcodes was used. TCRdb independently ran MiXCR on the 5' RACE reads; one entry per CDR3 protein. This sample has roughly 700,000 distinct CDR3 sequences, with 15% to 20% found just once. Findings of the study overall: Characteristic, it appeared, of ankylosing spondylitis blood was a TCR beta motif of eight or nine highly homologous variants. Significant enrichment of disease-linked clones was reportedly seen in matched ankylosing spondylitis synovial fluid.

Sequencing was carried out using blood, either unsorted or a sorted T cell fraction (not recorded which). The rearrangement links TRBV27 to TRBJ1-1, with D tentatively TRBD1 (5 bases). This clonotype was obtained from a male donor with ankylosing spondylitis. The CDR3 DNA reads as TGTGCCAGCCATAGTTTGGGGGATCGGAACACTGAAGCTTTCTTT. This codes for CASHSLGDRNTEAFF.